Following are 10 T cell receptor beta chains from one sample sequenced in a study of cytomegalovirus exposure and HLA in healthy donors. 13 Jbeta primers and 60 Vbeta primers were used for the PCR. Sequencing used immunoSEQ multiplex PCR; TCRdb keeps in-frame clones, though not all of them. The table lists about 140,000 clones, 60% to 85% of them singletons, with under 4.5% in the top ten. Sequencing was carried out using PBMCs. The receptor source for this set is a man between 18 and 29 years old in good health and CMV-seronegative.

The chain combines TRBV1 with TRBJ2-1; the table gives TRBD2 as D, unverified against the DNA. TRBV1 is marked as a pseudogene. The CDR3 covers 16 residues. The DNA of the CDR3 is TGCACCAGCAGCCTTATAAACCTAGCGGGGGGTGGTGAGCAGTTCTTC. This gives the protein CTSSLINLAGGGEQFF.

This clone was picked up one time. The J gene is TRBJ2-1, the V gene TRBV20-1; a possible D gene is TRBD1 (6 bases). This CDR3 has 10 residues. CDR1 and CDR2 (germline): DFQATT, SNEGSKA (reference sequence). Trimming took 6 bases from V and 12 from J, leaving 12 bases between them. The chain's CDR3 is CSAVGGWQFF. The CDR3 DNA sequence: TGCAGTGCGGTAGGGGGTTGGCAGTTCTTC.

The CDR3 DNA follows: TGTGCCAGTAATTCTCCAGCTAACTATGGCTACACCTTC. Translating gives CASNSPANYGYTF. The chain carries TRBV19 and TRBJ1-2; D call uncertain. Germline CDR1 reads LNHDA; CDR2 reads SQIVND (reference sequence). Between the trimmed V and J ends, which lost 7 bases and 0 bases, there was a span of 9 bases. The length of the CDR3 is 13 residues.

This rearrangement joins TRBV6-6 to TRBJ2-7; 8 positions match TRBD2. This CDR3 spans 16 amino acids. Germline CDR1 is MNHNY and CDR2 is SVGAGI (reference sequence). V lost 0 bases and J lost 2; bases outside the gene matches: 6. CDR3 DNA: TGTGCCAGCAGTTACTCGTCATGGACTAGCCCCTACGAGCAGTACTTC. Its translation is CASSYSSWTSPYEQYF.

The chain recombines TRBV27 with TRBJ2-7; D perhaps matches TRBD2 (7 bases). Germline V lookup: CDR1 MNHEY, CDR2 SMNVEV (reference sequence). V lost 1 base to trimming and J lost 2 bases, with 15 bases between them. The CDR3 spans 16 residues. In DNA, the CDR3 is TGTGCCAGCAGTTTATGGGGGGGCGGGACCCCCTACGAGCAGTACTTC. Amino acid sequence: CASSLWGGGTPYEQYF.

The chain is built from TRBV2 and TRBJ1-5; 10 bases agree with TRBD1. Trimming at V came to 8 bases and at J to 3 bases, leaving 7 bases not matched to a gene. This CDR3 comprises 15 residues. The V gene's germline CDR1 is SNHLY and CDR2 FYNNEI. The CDR3: CASSGQGVANQPQHF. The CDR3 DNA follows: TGTGCCAGCTCCGGACAGGGGGTAGCCAATCAGCCCCAGCATTTT.

The chain employs TRBV11-1 and TRBJ1-1, with D perhaps TRBD1 (5 bases). V lost 5 bases, J lost 4 bases, and 8 bases lay in between. CDR3 length: 12 residues. Germline values: CDR1 SGHAT, CDR2 FQDESV (reference sequence). The CDR3, as DNA: TGTGCCAGCAGCCCTACAGGCACTGAAGCTTTCTTT. It encodes CASSPTGTEAFF.

This clone has a handful of counts. The chain combines TRBV5-1 with TRBJ1-1; TRBD1 might be the D (6 bases). Germline loops: CDR1 SGHRS, CDR2 YFSETQ. V lost 5 bases, J lost 5 bases, and 16 bases lay in between. This CDR3 is 14 amino acids long. As DNA, the CDR3 is TGCGCCAGCAGTTTACAGGGAGGGGATACTGAAGCTTTCTTT. Amino acids: CASSLQGGDTEAFF.

This chain links TRBV4-1 with TRBJ2-7; TRBD2 matches 14 bases. The CDR3 sequence is 19 residues long. V lost 2 bases and J lost 0; bases outside the gene matches: 9. The germline V gene encodes CDR1 MGHRA and CDR2 YSYEKL. Here the CDR3 DNA reads TGCGCCAGCAGCCAAAAGGCTTCCGGGACTAGCGGGAGCTCCTACGAGCAGTACTTC. It yields the protein CASSQKASGTSGSSYEQYF.

CDR3 loop: CASSLALDFGETQYF. CDR3 sequence (DNA): TGTGCCAGCAGCTTAGCTCTGGACTTTGGGGAGACCCAGTACTTC. The chain has TRBV7-9 and TRBJ2-5, with D perhaps matching TRBD2 (5 bases). Trimming stripped 0 bases from V and 5 bases from J, with 13 bases between. Per the germline V gene, CDR1 is SEHNR and CDR2 is FQNEAQ (reference sequence). The CDR3 runs 15 residues.